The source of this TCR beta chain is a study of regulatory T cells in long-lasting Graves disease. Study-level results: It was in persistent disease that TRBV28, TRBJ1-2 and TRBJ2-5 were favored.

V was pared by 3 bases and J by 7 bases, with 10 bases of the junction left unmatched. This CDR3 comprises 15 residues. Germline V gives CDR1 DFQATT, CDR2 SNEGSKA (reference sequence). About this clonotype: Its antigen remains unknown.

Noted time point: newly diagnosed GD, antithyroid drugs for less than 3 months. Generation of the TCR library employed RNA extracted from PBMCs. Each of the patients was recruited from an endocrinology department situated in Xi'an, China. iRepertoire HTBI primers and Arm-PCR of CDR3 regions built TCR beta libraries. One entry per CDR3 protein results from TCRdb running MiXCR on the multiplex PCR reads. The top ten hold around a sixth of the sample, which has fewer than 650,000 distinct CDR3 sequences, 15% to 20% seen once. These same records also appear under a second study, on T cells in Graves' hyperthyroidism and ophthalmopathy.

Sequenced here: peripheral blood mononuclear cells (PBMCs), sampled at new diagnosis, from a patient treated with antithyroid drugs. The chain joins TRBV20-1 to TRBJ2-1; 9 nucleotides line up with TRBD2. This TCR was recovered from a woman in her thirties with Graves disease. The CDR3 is CSARGNSGSQNEQFF. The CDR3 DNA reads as TGCAGTGCTAGGGGGAATAGCGGGAGTCAGAATGAGCAGTTCTTC.